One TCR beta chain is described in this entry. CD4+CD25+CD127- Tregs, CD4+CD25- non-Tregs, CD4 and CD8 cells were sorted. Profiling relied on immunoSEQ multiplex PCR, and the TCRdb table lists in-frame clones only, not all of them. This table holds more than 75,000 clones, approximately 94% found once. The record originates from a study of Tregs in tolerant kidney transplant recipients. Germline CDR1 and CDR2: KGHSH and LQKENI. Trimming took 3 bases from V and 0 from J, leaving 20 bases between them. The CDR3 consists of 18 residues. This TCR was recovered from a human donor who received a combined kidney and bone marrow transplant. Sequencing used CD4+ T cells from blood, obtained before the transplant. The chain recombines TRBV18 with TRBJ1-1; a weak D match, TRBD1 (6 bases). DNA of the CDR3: TGTGCCAGCTCACCCGCGCGTGGGGGGGCTTCCGTGAACACTGAAGCTTTCTTT. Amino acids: CASSPARGGASVNTEAFF.